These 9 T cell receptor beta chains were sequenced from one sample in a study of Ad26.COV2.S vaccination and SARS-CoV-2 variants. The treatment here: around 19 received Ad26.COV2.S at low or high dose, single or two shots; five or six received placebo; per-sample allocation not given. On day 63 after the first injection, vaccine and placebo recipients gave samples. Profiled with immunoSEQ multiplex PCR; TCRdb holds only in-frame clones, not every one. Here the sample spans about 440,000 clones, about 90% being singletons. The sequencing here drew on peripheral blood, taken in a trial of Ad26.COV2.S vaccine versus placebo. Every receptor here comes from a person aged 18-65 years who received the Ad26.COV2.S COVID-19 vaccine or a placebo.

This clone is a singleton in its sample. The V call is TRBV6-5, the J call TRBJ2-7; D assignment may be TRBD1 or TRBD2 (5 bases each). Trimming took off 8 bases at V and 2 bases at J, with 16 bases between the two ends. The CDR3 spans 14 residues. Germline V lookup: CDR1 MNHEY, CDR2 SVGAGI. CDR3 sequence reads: CASSAGDAAYEQYF. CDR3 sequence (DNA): TGTGCCAGCTCGGCCGGGGACGCAGCCTACGAGCAGTACTTC.

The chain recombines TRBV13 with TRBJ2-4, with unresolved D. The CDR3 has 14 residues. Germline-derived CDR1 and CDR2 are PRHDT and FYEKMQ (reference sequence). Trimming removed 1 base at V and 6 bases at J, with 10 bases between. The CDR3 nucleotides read TGTGCCAGCAGCTTAGTTCGGAGAGGAAACATTCAGTACTTC. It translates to CASSLVRRGNIQYF.

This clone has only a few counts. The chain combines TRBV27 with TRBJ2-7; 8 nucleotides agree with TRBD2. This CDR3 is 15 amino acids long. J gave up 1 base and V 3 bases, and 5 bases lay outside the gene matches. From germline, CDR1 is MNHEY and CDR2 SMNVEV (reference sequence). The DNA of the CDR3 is TGTGCCAGCAGTTTTTCTAGCGGGCCATCCTACGAGCAGTACTTC. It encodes CASSFSSGPSYEQYF.

CDR3 sequence (DNA): TGTGCCAGCAGACAGGGAGGGGTATCGTACGAGCAGTACTTC. This encodes CASRQGGVSYEQYF. The chain couples TRBV28 to TRBJ2-7, with a tentative D call TRBD2 (7 bases). From germline, CDR1 is MDHEN and CDR2 SYDVKM. This CDR3 has 14 residues. Trimming left V 6 bases short and J 4 bases short, with 16 bases between.

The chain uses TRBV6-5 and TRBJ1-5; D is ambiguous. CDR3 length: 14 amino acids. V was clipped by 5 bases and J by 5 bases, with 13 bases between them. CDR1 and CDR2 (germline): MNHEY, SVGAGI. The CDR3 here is CASSRDSRDQPQHF. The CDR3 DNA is TGTGCCAGCAGTCGCGACTCGAGGGATCAGCCCCAGCATTTT.

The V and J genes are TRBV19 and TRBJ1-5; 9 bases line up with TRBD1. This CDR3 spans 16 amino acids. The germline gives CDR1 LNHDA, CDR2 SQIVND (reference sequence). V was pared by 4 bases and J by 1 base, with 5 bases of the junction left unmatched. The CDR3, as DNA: TGTGCCAGTAGTACCACAGGGGGCGGAAGCAATCAGCCCCAGCATTTT. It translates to CASSTTGGGSNQPQHF.

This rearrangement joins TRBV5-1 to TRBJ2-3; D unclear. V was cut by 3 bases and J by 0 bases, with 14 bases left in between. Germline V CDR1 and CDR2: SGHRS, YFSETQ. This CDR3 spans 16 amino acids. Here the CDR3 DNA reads TGCGCCAGCAGCTACCTCGCGACAACTAGCACAGATACGCAGTATTTT. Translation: CASSYLATTSTDTQYF.

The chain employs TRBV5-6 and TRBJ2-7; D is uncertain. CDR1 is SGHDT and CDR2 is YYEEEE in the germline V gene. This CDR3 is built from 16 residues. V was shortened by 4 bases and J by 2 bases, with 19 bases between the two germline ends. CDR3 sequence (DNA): TGTGCCAGCAGCCTCCGACCCCGACACCGAGCCTACGAGCAGTACTTC. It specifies CASSLRPRHRAYEQYF.

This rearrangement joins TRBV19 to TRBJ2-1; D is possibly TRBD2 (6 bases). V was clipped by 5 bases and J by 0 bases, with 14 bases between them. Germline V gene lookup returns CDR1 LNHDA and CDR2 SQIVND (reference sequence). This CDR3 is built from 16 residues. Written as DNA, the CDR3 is TGTGCCAGTAGTCCGGGGAGGCGGAGCTCCTACAATGAGCAGTTCTTC. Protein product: CASSPGRRSSYNEQFF.